These 17 T cell receptor beta chains originate from one sample sequenced in a study of spatial heterogeneity in lung cancer. TCRdb fed the 5' RACE reads into MiXCR, producing one record per CDR3 protein. The sample lists roughly 120,000 distinct CDR3 sequences; 12% were seen once. The time point is: blood at routine non-recurrence follow-up after resection. Whole RNA was taken from tumor, nontumor lung or frozen PBMC; it was then sequenced unsorted. Sequencing used PBMCs, obtained at follow-up. Every receptor here comes from a male donor with early-stage non-small cell lung cancer.

The chain carries TRBV7-3 and TRBJ2-3; 9 positions match TRBD2. Losses at the gene ends were 5 bases for V and 3 bases for J; bases not matched to a gene: 9. The CDR3 covers 16 residues. In germline, CDR1 is SGHTA, CDR2 FQGTGA. The CDR3 nucleotides are TGTGCCAGCAGCAATCTAGCGGGGCGGGTGACAGATACGCAGTATTTT. The encoded protein is CASSNLAGRVTDTQYF.

This clonotype was found a few times. The CDR3 loop is CASSQSRGNQPQHF. The CDR3 DNA sequence: TGTGCCAGCAGCCAATCTCGCGGTAATCAGCCCCAGCATTTT. The chain combines TRBV16 with TRBJ1-5; D gene ambiguous. Trimming took 0 bases from V and 4 from J, leaving 7 bases between them. CDR3 size: 14 residues. CDR1 is KGHSY and CDR2 is FQNENV in the germline V gene.

This chain joins TRBV28 and TRBJ2-4, with D hard to call. Germline V gene sequence: CDR1 MDHEN, CDR2 SYDVKM. V was trimmed by 5 bases and J by 6 bases, leaving 11 bases between them. The CDR3 is 13 residues long. CDR3 nucleotides: TGTGCCAGCAGTAAAGGGAATGGAAACATTCAGTACTTC. This codes for CASSKGNGNIQYF.

This clonotype was recorded many times. The V gene is TRBV5-1, the J gene TRBJ1-5, with 7 bases that match TRBD1. In germline, CDR1 is SGHRS, CDR2 YFSETQ. This CDR3 is built from 14 residues. The V and J ends lost 5 bases and 2 bases, in that order; junction bases with no gene match: 4. The CDR3 bases are TGCGCCAGCAGGCCTACAGGGGGCAATCAGCCCCAGCATTTT. Translation gives CASRPTGGNQPQHF.

This clonotype was seen many times. The genes are TRBV20-1 and TRBJ2-6, with D unresolved. V was trimmed by 6 bases and J by 0 bases, leaving 12 bases between them. The CDR3 sequence is 15 residues long. The V gene's germline CDR1 is DFQATT and CDR2 SNEGSKA (reference sequence). The CDR3 protein is CSADSGFSGANVLTF. The CDR3 region has the DNA TGCAGTGCCGATTCCGGGTTCTCTGGGGCCAACGTCCTGACTTTC.

This clonotype has ten or more counts. This chain uses TRBV13 with TRBJ2-7, with 8 bases fitting TRBD1. Germline CDR1 and CDR2: PRHDT and FYEKMQ (reference sequence). The J segment lost 6 bases and the V segment lost 3 bases, leaving 10 bases of the junction unmatched. The CDR3 spans 15 residues. The CDR3 loop reads CASSFTGQGNAEQYF. The CDR3, as DNA: TGTGCCAGCAGCTTTACTGGACAGGGAAATGCCGAGCAGTACTTC.

This clonotype was counted ten times or more. The rearrangement links TRBV28 to TRBJ1-6; 8 bases align to TRBD1. The germline gives CDR1 MDHEN, CDR2 SYDVKM. With 6 bases clipped from V and 8 bases from J, the junction kept 6 bases outside the gene matches. The CDR3 covers 14 residues. This chain's CDR3 is CASSSGQGYSPLHF. The CDR3 region has the DNA TGTGCCAGCAGCTCTGGACAGGGATATTCACCCCTCCACTTT.

There are many counts of this clonotype. The rearrangement links TRBV18 to TRBJ1-2; D call uncertain. This CDR3 comprises 16 residues. From germline, CDR1 is KGHSH and CDR2 LQKENI. V was trimmed by 2 bases and J by 6 bases, leaving 19 bases between them. The CDR3 DNA sequence: TGTGCCAGCTCACCAAAGACCGGCTCGCCTGGCGATGGCTACACCTTC. Its protein is CASSPKTGSPGDGYTF.

This chain connects TRBV3-1 to TRBJ2-3; D might be TRBD2 (5 bases). The length of the CDR3 is 15 residues. Germline CDR1 LGHDT, CDR2 YNNKEL (reference sequence). The V and J ends lost 4 bases and 6 bases respectively, with 17 bases between them. CDR3 bases: TGTGCCAGCAGCCTCAGCGGAGTCCTTAGGGATACGCAGTATTTT. Translated, it gives CASSLSGVLRDTQYF.

V gene TRBV19 combines with J gene TRBJ1-5, with TRBD1 as a possible D gene (5 bases). Germline V gene lookup returns CDR1 LNHDA and CDR2 SQIVND (reference sequence). The V end was cut by 3 bases, the J end by 7 bases, with 13 bases between. There are 14 residues in the CDR3. CDR3 amino acids: CASSIEEGNQPQHF. CDR3 nucleotides: TGTGCCAGTAGTATTGAGGAGGGGAACCAGCCCCAGCATTTT.

This chain links TRBV6-6 with TRBJ1-5; D remains ambiguous. This CDR3 has 15 amino acids. Germline V gives CDR1 MNHNY, CDR2 SVGAGI (reference sequence). V was clipped by 5 bases and J by 2 bases, with 13 bases between them. The CDR3 DNA is TGTGCCAGCAGTCCGCGGGAGAGTGGCAATCAGCCCCAGCATTTT. This codes for CASSPRESGNQPQHF.

This clonotype was observed many times. The rearrangement uses TRBV10-2 and TRBJ1-4; a possible D gene is TRBD1 (6 bases). This CDR3 comprises 14 residues. Trimming removed 4 bases at V and 2 bases at J, with 8 bases between. Germline V lookup: CDR1 WSHSY, CDR2 SAAADI. The CDR3 bases are TGCGCCAGCAGTGGGGGGGCCACTAATGAAAAACTGTTTTTT. Protein sequence: CASSGGATNEKLFF.

This clonotype has just a few counts. V usage is TRBV29-1 and J usage is TRBJ1-1, with D uncertain. This CDR3 has 14 amino acids. V lost 6 bases and J 0 bases, leaving 14 bases between the germline ends. Germline V gene data show CDR1 as SQVTM and CDR2 as ANQGSEA. The CDR3: CSVLGLHMNTEAFF. CDR3 in DNA: TGCAGCGTCCTAGGACTCCATATGAACACTGAAGCTTTCTTT.

This clonotype was observed at least ten times. The genes are TRBV3-1 and TRBJ2-3, with 12 bases aligning to TRBD2. Germline trimming cut 5 bases from V and 2 bases from J; bases unmatched to any gene: 2. The CDR3 consists of 15 residues. Germline CDR1 LGHDT, CDR2 YNNKEL (reference sequence). CDR3 sequence reads: CASSTSGGITDTQYF. The CDR3 coding sequence is TGTGCCAGCAGCACTAGCGGGGGGATCACAGATACGCAGTATTTT.

This clonotype is medium-sized within its sample. The chain links TRBV10-1 to TRBJ2-3; D is unclear. The CDR3 totals 12 residues. The germline V gene encodes CDR1 WNHNN and CDR2 SYGVQD (reference sequence). The V end was cut by 4 bases, the J end by 2 bases, with 4 bases between. The CDR3 is CASSALTDTQYF. For the CDR3, the DNA is TGCGCCAGCAGTGCCCTCACAGATACGCAGTATTTT.

This clonotype was recorded at least ten times. V gene TRBV5-1 combines with J gene TRBJ2-5, with TRBD1 matching 9 bases. The CDR3 has 14 residues. Germline-derived CDR1 and CDR2 are SGHRS and YFSETQ. Losses at the gene ends were 3 bases for V and 5 bases for J; bases not matched to a gene: 5. The CDR3 is CASSWGQGGETQYF. CDR3 bases: TGCGCCAGCAGCTGGGGACAGGGCGGCGAGACCCAGTACTTC.

Only one count was recorded for this clonotype. The V call is TRBV3-1, the J call TRBJ2-7; D gene unclear. This CDR3 is built from 13 residues. Germline assignment: CDR1 LGHDT and CDR2 YNNKEL (reference sequence). V lost 4 bases, J lost 4 bases, and 11 bases lay in between. CDR3 sequence (DNA): TGTGCCAGCAGCCCCCTTTCAACGTACGAGCAGTACTTC. It specifies CASSPLSTYEQYF.